This T cell receptor beta chain was documented in a study of a mutant IDH1 vaccine in newly diagnosed glioma. Study details: Treated patients had a mean age of approximately 41 years and a sex split that was roughly 60% male and roughly 38% female. Patients had received radiotherapy, temozolomide, or both previously, most receiving both.

Overall study results and limits: Vaccination elicited immune responses in roughly 93% of patients.

Deletions cut 4 bases from V and 2 bases from J, with 12 bases between. CDR1 is LGHNA and CDR2 is YNFKEQ in the germline V gene. This CDR3 has 15 residues. A word on this clone: No antigen is known for it.

Sample time point: baseline, week 1 (first vaccination visit). Treatment: pre-vaccination baseline after standard-of-care therapy. Profiled with immunoSEQ multiplex PCR; TCRdb holds only in-frame clones, not every one. The sample shows tens of thousands of clones, under 90% of them seen only once. Sample: PBMCs, taken from a glioma patient treated with radiotherapy, temozolomide or both. The J gene is TRBJ1-3, the V gene TRBV4-2; TRBD1 might be the D (6 bases). The origin of this receptor is a woman aged 45-60 years with glioma. In DNA, the CDR3 is TGTGCCAGCAGCCCCCAACAGGGAGCTGGAAACACCATATATTTT. This gives the protein CASSPQQGAGNTIYF.